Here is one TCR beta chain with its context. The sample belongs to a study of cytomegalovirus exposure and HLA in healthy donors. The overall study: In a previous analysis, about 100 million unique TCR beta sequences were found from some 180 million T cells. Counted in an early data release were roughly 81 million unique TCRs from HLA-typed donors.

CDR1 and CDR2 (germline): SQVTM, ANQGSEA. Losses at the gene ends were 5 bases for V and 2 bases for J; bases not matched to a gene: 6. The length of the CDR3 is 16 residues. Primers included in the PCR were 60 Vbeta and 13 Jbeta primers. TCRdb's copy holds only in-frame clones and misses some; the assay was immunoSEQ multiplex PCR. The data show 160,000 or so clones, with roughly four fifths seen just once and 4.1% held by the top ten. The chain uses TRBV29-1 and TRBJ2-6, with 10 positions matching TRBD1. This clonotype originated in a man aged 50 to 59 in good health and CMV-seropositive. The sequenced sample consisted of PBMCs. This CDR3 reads CSVIPGQGAGANVLTF. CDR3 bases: TGCAGCGTTATTCCCGGACAGGGGGCTGGGGCCAACGTCCTGACTTTC.